One sample yielded the 22 T cell receptor beta chains listed below, sequenced in a study of monozygotic twins with inflammatory bowel disease. TCRdb reanalyzed the 5' RACE reads, giving one entry per CDR3 protein sequence and no DNA. This table holds approximately 400,000 distinct CDR3 sequences. What was sequenced was blood. These TCRs come from a human donor with ulcerative colitis or Crohn's disease, or a healthy co-twin of an affected twin (not recorded which).

This sequence joins TRBV5-1 and TRBJ1-1; with no DNA, the TCRdb D assignment of TRBD1 cannot be verified. From germline, CDR1 is SGHRS and CDR2 YFSETQ. CDR3 length: 16 residues. CDR3 amino acids: CASSNSIRDMNTEAFF.

The chain uses TRBV2 and TRBJ2-3; TCRdb's D call, TRBD1, is unchecked because there is no DNA. Germline CDR1 reads SNHLY; CDR2 reads FYNNEI. This CDR3 comprises 16 residues. CDR3 residues: CAGADSSGFGTDTQYF.

The rearrangement uses TRBV28 and TRBJ1-2. Germline V gene lookup returns CDR1 MDHEN and CDR2 SYDVKM. CDR3 length: 15 residues. The chain's CDR3 is CASSLRTITAYGYTF.

The CDR3 sequence is CASSQDPWIRGYTF. V gene TRBV4-3 combines with J gene TRBJ1-2. This CDR3 region has 14 residues. Germline V gene data show CDR1 as LGHNA and CDR2 as YSLEER.

The gene calls are TRBV12-3 or TRBV12-4 and TRBJ1-4. The CDR3 sequence is 14 residues long. The CDR3 loop reads CASSLGTSFEKLFF.

This chain joins TRBV2 and TRBJ2-1. This CDR3 is built from 13 residues. The germline CDR1 and CDR2 sequences are SNHLY and FYNNEI. The CDR3 sequence is CASNEEIYNEQFF. Looking up the rest from reference TRBV2 and TRBJ2-1 gives the full variable domain: EPEVTQTPSHQVTQMGQEVILRCVPISNHLYFYWYRQILGQKVEFLVSFYNNEISEKSEIFDDQFSVERPDGSNFTLKIRSTKLEDSAMYFCASNEEIYNEQFFGPGTRLTVL.

The chain combines TRBV10-3 with TRBJ2-7; TCRdb's assignment of TRBD1 cannot be checked, as there is no DNA. Germline values: CDR1 ENHRY, CDR2 SYGVKD. This CDR3 comprises 17 residues. The CDR3 sequence is CAISEHPLTDLTYEQYF.

The genes are TRBV7-2 and TRBJ2-7; with no DNA, the TCRdb D assignment of TRBD1 cannot be verified. The germline gives CDR1 SGHTA, CDR2 FQGNSA. The CDR3 spans 15 residues. The CDR3 loop reads CASSSLMGGSYEQYF.

J is TRBJ1-2 and V is TRBV5-1; the TRBD1 assignment by TCRdb is unverifiable without DNA. CDR1 is SGHRS, CDR2 YFSETQ, per germline. The CDR3 runs to 15 residues. The CDR3 region is CASRGQGGTNYGYTF.

The gene calls are TRBV7-2 and TRBJ1-1; TCRdb calls TRBD1, which cannot be checked without DNA. Germline loops: CDR1 SGHTA, CDR2 FQGNSA. The CDR3 runs 14 residues. CDR3 loop: CASSYQGANTEAFF.

The V call is TRBV5-6, the J call TRBJ1-2; TCRdb's D call, TRBD1, is unchecked because there is no DNA. The CDR3 is made up of 13 amino acids. Germline assignment: CDR1 SGHDT and CDR2 YYEEEE. CDR3 sequence reads: CASSSDSTYGYTF.

The chain has TRBV4-3 and TRBJ2-2. The CDR3 length is 15 residues. Germline CDR1 and CDR2: LGHNA and YSLEER. The CDR3: CASSQEWGNTGELFF.

The chain employs TRBV12-3 or TRBV12-4 and TRBJ1-5; TCRdb gives TRBD1 as the D gene, but with no DNA this cannot be confirmed. The CDR3 length is 13 residues. This chain's CDR3 is CASSFGPVQPQHF.

This chain links TRBV6-2 or TRBV6-3 with TRBJ2-7; TCRdb indicates TRBD1, and absent DNA this call remains unverified. Germline loops: CDR1 MNHEY, CDR2 SVGEGT. The CDR3 covers 14 residues. The CDR3 sequence: CASILRQGLYEQYF.

The rearrangement joins TRBV3-1 to TRBJ2-7. This CDR3 contains 13 residues. CDR1 is LGHDT, CDR2 YNNKEL, per germline (reference sequence). This chain's CDR3 is CAGSQRGVYEQYF.

This sequence joins TRBV6-2 or TRBV6-3 and TRBJ2-7; no DNA is available, so the TRBD2 call from TCRdb remains unchecked. This CDR3 has 14 amino acids. CDR1 and CDR2 (germline): MNHEY, SVGEGT. CDR3: CASSYRGMTYEQYF.

The chain has TRBV18 and TRBJ2-3; the D gene TCRdb calls, TRBD2, cannot be checked with no DNA. The CDR3 runs to 16 residues. From germline, CDR1 is KGHSH and CDR2 LQKENI. CDR3 sequence: CASSPRRVLGTDTQYF.

This rearrangement joins TRBV27 to TRBJ2-7; TCRdb proposes TRBD1, but this gene call is untestable without DNA. The CDR3 has 13 amino acids. Germline values: CDR1 MNHEY, CDR2 SMNVEV (reference sequence). This chain's CDR3 is CASSLSPAYEQYF.

The rearrangement uses TRBV7-9 and TRBJ2-7; absent DNA, TCRdb's TRBD2 call cannot be checked. Per germline, CDR1 SEHNR and CDR2 FQNEAQ (reference sequence). CDR3 length: 13 residues. CDR3 sequence: CASSVVGGNEQYF. The complete variable domain, with remaining parts taken from reference TRBV7-9 and TRBJ2-7, reads DTGVSQNPRHKITKRGQNVTFRCDPISEHNRLYWYRQTLGQGPEFLTYFQNEAQLEKSRLLSDRFSAERPKGSFSTLEIQRTEQGDSAMYLCASSVVGGNEQYFGPGTRLTVT.

The CDR3 sequence is CASSYGVLNQPQHF. The rearrangement uses TRBV6-6 and TRBJ1-5. The CDR3 covers 14 residues. Germline V gene sequence: CDR1 MNHNY, CDR2 SVGAGI (reference sequence).

The chain links TRBV5-1 to TRBJ2-7; the TCRdb D gene call, TRBD1, has no DNA to confirm it. The CDR3 is 13 amino acids. Germline loops: CDR1 SGHRS, CDR2 YFSETQ. The CDR3 loop reads CASGVGQGDEQYF.

The J gene is TRBJ2-7, the V gene TRBV6-2 or TRBV6-3; TCRdb's D gene call, TRBD2, goes unchecked for lack of DNA. The germline V gene has CDR1 MNHEY and CDR2 SVGEGT. The CDR3 consists of 11 residues. This CDR3 reads CACGGGYEQYF.